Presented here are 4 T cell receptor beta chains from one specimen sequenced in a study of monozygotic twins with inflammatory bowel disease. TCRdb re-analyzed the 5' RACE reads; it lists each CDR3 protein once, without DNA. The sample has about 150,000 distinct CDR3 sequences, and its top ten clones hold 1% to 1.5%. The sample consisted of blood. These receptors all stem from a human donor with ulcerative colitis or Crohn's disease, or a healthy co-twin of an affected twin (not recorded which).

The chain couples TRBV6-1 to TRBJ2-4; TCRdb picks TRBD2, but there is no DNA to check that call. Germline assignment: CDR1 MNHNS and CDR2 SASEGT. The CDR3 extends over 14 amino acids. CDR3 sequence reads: CASSGAGGENIQYF.

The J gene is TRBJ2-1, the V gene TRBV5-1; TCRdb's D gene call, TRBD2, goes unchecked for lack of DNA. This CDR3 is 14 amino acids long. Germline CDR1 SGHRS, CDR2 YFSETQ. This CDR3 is CASSLGSGSDEQFF.

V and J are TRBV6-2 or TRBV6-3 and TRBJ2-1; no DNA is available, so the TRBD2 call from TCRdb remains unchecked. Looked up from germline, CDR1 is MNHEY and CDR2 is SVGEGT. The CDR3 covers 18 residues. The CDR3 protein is CASSSFGLRTSGSSEQFF.

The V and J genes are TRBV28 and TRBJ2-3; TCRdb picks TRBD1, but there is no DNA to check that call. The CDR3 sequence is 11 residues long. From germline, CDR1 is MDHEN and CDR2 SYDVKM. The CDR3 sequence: CASSTPGTQYF.